This T cell receptor (beta chain) was sequenced during a study of blood T cells in healthy people across ages. The total RNA that was extracted per sample amounted to at least 5.5 micrograms. CDR3 length: 12 residues. Germline CDR1 and CDR2: GTSNPN and SVGIG (reference sequence). With a J-beta primer mix and a sample-barcoded 5' primer, a second PCR ran about 6 to 11 cycles. TCRdb re-called the 5' RACE reads through MiXCR, storing one row per CDR3 protein. The data hold more than 1 million distinct CDR3 sequences, with roughly 45% observed a single time. The sequence derives from a woman aged 55-70 years in good health. Sequenced: blood. The chain uses TRBV30 and TRBJ2-4; 7 bases match TRBD1. The J call is in doubt because the DNA end fits TRBJ2-7 better. CDR3 bases: TGTGCCGGGACAGTTAAATCGGACGAGCAGTACTTC. It specifies CAGTVKSDEQYF.